This is a list of T cell receptor beta chains from one sample in a study of blood T cell repertoires in COVID-19. Profiling relied on immunoSEQ multiplex PCR, and the TCRdb table lists in-frame clones only, not all of them. This repertoire shows roughly 58,000 clones, approximately 84% found once; its top ten account for around a sixth. The sample comprised peripheral blood. The receptors stem from a man aged 70 or older with active COVID-19. Each CDR3 is given without its conserved first and last residue. Fields, in order: V gene, CDR3 protein.

v_call: TRBV2
cdr3_aa: ASSRDLKDNEQF

v_call: TRBV6-4
cdr3_aa: ASSDQDRYEQY

v_call: TRBV20-1
cdr3_aa: SASPEALWDEQF

v_call: TRBV7-2
cdr3_aa: ASSLAGNRGELF

v_call: TRBV10-2
cdr3_aa: ASSEVAGGVGGELF

v_call: TRBV4-3
cdr3_aa: ASSPGLAGGTYNEQF

v_call: TRBV4-1
cdr3_aa: ASSPTPTGGKTEAF

v_call: TRBV7-2
cdr3_aa: ASRKQGTTEAF

v_call: TRBV10-3
cdr3_aa: AISGGLGQLNNEQF

v_call: TRBV6-5
cdr3_aa: ASSKAGSYGYT

v_call: TRBV7-2
cdr3_aa: ASSLGGNQETQY

v_call: TRBV20-1
cdr3_aa: SASPDGAYNEQF

v_call: TRBV15
cdr3_aa: ATRGPPDLNQPQH

v_call: TRBV3-1/TRBV3-2
cdr3_aa: ASSQRPGTPKNTEAF

v_call: TRBV15
cdr3_aa: ATSSMRQGADTEAF

v_call: TRBV5-4
cdr3_aa: ASSPGRNNQPQH

v_call: TRBV5-1
cdr3_aa: ASSLDRAVRLDEQY

v_call: TRBV5-1
cdr3_aa: ASSLGQGDTDTQY

v_call: TRBV7-3
cdr3_aa: ASSKKKCGGFSGANVLT

v_call: TRBV5-4
cdr3_aa: ASSLDGFVGRGGDTQY

v_call: TRBV10-3
cdr3_aa: AISGAGGPGNEQF

v_call: TRBV7-9
cdr3_aa: ASSFGTSRDADTQY

v_call: TRBV20-1
cdr3_aa: SAAGRNTQY

v_call: TRBV7-2
cdr3_aa: ASSLGAPSGRNEQY

v_call: TRBV2
cdr3_aa: ASEDRGWTDTQY

v_call: TRBV18
cdr3_aa: ASSPVGGTKQPQH

v_call: TRBV10-3
cdr3_aa: AISEFSDTQY

v_call: TRBV9
cdr3_aa: ASSVVAGGNTDTQY

v_call: TRBV18
cdr3_aa: ASSPVFSGRGNEQF

v_call: TRBV7-2
cdr3_aa: ASSLVRNEQF

v_call: TRBV5-1
cdr3_aa: ASSLAGAGGYNEQF